The present entry profiles one TCR beta chain with its context. This entry is derived from a study of blood T cell repertoires in COVID-19. Study overall: T cells, B-cell-depleted T cells, or PBMCs supplied cDNA or gDNA.

Using immunoSEQ multiplex PCR, the repertoire was profiled, and TCRdb retains in-frame clones only, with some absent. This sample yields about 200,000 clones, of which approximately 85% are seen a single time; 2% to 3% belongs to the top ten. Between the trimmed V and J ends, which lost 2 bases and 7 bases, there was a span of 16 bases. CDR3 length: 14 residues. Germline values: CDR1 SGHRS, CDR2 YFSETQ. The chain is built from TRBV5-1 and TRBJ2-7, with D possibly matching TRBD2 (6 bases). Sequenced material: peripheral blood. This TCR was recovered from a woman in her sixties or seventies with COVID-19, enrolled during active disease. CDR3 amino acids: CASSFSGDGMEQYF. CDR3 nucleotide sequence: TGCGCCAGCAGCTTCTCGGGGGATGGGATGGAGCAGTACTTC.